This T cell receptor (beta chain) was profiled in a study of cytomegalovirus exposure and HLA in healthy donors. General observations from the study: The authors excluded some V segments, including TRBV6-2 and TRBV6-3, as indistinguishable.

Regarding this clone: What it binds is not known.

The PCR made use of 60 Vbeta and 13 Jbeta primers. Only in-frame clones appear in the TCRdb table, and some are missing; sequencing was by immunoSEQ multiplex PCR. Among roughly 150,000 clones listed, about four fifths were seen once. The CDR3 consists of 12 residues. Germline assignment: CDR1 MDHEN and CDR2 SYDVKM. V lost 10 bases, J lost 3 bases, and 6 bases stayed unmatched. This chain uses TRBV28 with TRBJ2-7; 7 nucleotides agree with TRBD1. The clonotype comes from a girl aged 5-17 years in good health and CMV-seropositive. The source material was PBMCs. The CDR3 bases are TGTGCCACCCGGGACAGACACTACGAGCAGTACTTC. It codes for CATRDRHYEQYF.